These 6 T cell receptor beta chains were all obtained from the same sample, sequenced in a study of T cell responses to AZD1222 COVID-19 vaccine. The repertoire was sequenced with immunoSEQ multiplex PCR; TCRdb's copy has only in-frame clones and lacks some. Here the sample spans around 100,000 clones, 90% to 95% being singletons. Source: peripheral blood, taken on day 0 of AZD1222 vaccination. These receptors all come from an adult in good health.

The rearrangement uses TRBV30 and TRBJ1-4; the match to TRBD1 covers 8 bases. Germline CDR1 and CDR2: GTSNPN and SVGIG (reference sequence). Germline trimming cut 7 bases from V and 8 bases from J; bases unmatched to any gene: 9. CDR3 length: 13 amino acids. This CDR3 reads CASTLRGREKLFF. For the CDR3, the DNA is TGTGCCTCAACCCTCAGGGGGCGCGAAAAACTGTTTTTT. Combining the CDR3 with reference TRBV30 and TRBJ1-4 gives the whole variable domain SQTIHQWPATLVQPVGSPLSLECTVEGTSNPNLYWYRQAAGRGLQLLFYSVGIGQISSEVPQNLSASRPQDRQFILSSKKLLLSDSGFYLCASTLRGREKLFFGSGTQLSVL.

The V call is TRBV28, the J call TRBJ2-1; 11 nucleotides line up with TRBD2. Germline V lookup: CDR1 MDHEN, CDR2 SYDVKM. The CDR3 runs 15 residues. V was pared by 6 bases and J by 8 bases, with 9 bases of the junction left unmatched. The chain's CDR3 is CASRKSLAGGHEQFF. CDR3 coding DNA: TGTGCCAGCAGGAAAAGTCTAGCGGGGGGCCATGAGCAGTTCTTC.

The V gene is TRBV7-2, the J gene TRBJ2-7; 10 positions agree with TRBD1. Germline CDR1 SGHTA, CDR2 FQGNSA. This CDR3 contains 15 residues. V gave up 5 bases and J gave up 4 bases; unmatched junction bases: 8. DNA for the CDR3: TGTGCCAGCAGCCCCGACAGGGGGCGCTGGTACGAGCAGTACTTC. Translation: CASSPDRGRWYEQYF.

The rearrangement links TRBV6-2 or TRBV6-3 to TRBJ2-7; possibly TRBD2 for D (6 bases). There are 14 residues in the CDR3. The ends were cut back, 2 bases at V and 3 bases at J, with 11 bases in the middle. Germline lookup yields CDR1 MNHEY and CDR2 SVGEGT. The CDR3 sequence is CASSYLRGLYEQYF. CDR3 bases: TGTGCCAGCAGTTACCTGCGGGGCCTCTACGAGCAGTACTTC.

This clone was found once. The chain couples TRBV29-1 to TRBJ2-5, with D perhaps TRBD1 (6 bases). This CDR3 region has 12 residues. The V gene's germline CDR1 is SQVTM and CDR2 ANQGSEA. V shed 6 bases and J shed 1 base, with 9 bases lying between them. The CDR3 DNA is TGCAGCGTCGGGGACACCCAAGAGACCCAGTACTTC. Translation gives CSVGDTQETQYF. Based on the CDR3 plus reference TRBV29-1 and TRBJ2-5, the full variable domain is SAVISQKPSRDICQRGTSLTIQCQVDSQVTMMFWYRQQPGQSLTLIATANQGSEATYESGFVIDKFPISRPNLTFSTLTVSNMSPEDSSIYLCSVGDTQETQYFGPGTRLLVL.

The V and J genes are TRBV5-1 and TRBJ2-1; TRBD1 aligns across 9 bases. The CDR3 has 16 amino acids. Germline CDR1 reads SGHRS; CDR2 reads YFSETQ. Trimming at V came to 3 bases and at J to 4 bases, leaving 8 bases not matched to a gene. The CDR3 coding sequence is TGCGCCAGCAGCTCCACCGACAGGGGGTCTTACAATGAGCAGTTCTTC. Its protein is CASSSTDRGSYNEQFF. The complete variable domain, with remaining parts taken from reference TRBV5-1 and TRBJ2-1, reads KAGVTQTPRYLIKTRGQQVTLSCSPISGHRSVSWYQQTPGQGLQFLFEYFSETQRNKGNFPGRFSGRQFSNSRSEMNVSTLELGDSALYLCASSSTDRGSYNEQFFGPGTRLTVL.